Following are 10 T cell receptor beta chains from one sample sequenced in a study of T cell responses to AZD1222 COVID-19 vaccine. Clones were sequenced by immunoSEQ multiplex PCR, and TCRdb holds only the in-frame ones, with some missing. The sample consists of 180,000 or so clones, roughly 94% of them appearing once. The material was peripheral blood, obtained on day 0 of AZD1222 vaccination. All receptors come from an adult in good health.

This CDR3 reads CASSHSGRSRNLYGYTF. Written as DNA, the CDR3 is TGTGCCAGTAGCCACTCTGGACGGTCGCGAAACCTCTATGGCTACACCTTC. The chain combines TRBV19 with TRBJ1-2; no reliable D call. V lost 6 bases, J lost 4 bases, and 24 bases lay in between. This CDR3 has 17 residues. The V gene's germline CDR1 is LNHDA and CDR2 SQIVND (reference sequence).

The V call is TRBV2, the J call TRBJ2-5; D ambiguous. The length of the CDR3 is 13 residues. V was pared by 1 base and J by 5 bases, with 8 bases between. Germline CDR1 is SNHLY and CDR2 is FYNNEI. DNA for the CDR3: TGTGCCAGCAGTGAAGACGCTCTGGAGACCCAGTACTTC. It is translated as CASSEDALETQYF.

The rearrangement links TRBV28 to TRBJ1-6; D not certain. Between the trimmed V and J ends, which lost 5 bases and 9 bases, there was a span of 11 bases. This CDR3 has 13 residues. Germline lookup yields CDR1 MDHEN and CDR2 SYDVKM. CDR3 sequence reads: CASSTRSLSPLHF. The CDR3 region has the DNA TGTGCCAGCAGTACAAGATCACTTTCACCCCTCCACTTT.

The chain employs TRBV27 and TRBJ1-1; D is possibly TRBD1 (5 bases). This CDR3 has 14 residues. Germline V CDR1 and CDR2: MNHEY, SMNVEV (reference sequence). V gave up 4 bases and J gave up 5 bases, with 14 bases separating them. CDR3 in amino acids: CASSWIRESTEAFF. CDR3 coding DNA: TGTGCCAGCAGTTGGATCAGGGAGAGTACTGAAGCTTTCTTT.

In the case of this clone: Different DNA sequences within this sample yield the same CDR3. The V call is TRBV4-1, the J call TRBJ1-2, with D possibly being TRBD1 (5 bases). This CDR3 has 13 amino acids. Germline V gives CDR1 MGHRA, CDR2 YSYEKL. V was shortened by 0 bases and J by 8 bases, with 10 bases between the two germline ends. CDR3 nucleotide sequence: TGCGCCAGCAGCCAAGAAGGAGGGGTGGGCTACACCTTC. It is translated as CASSQEGGVGYTF.

The chain recombines TRBV7-2 with TRBJ2-2, with D unclear. The V gene's germline CDR1 is SGHTA and CDR2 FQGNSA. Trimming removed 1 base from V and 6 bases from J, with 18 bases in between. The CDR3 totals 17 residues. CDR3 sequence (DNA): TGTGCCAGCAGCTTAGGGGTGCGGAGCCCAAGACCCGGGGAGCTGTTTTTT. Protein product: CASSLGVRSPRPGELFF.

This chain uses TRBV30 with TRBJ1-3; D not certain. CDR3 length: 14 amino acids. Per germline, CDR1 GTSNPN and CDR2 SVGIG (reference sequence). V shed 5 bases and J shed 0 bases, with 11 bases lying between them. The CDR3 DNA sequence: TGTGCCTGGGACTCGTCAGCCTCTGGAAACACCATATATTTT. As protein: CAWDSSASGNTIYF.

The rearrangement links TRBV5-1 to TRBJ2-3, with TRBD2 identical over 11 bases. The germline gives CDR1 SGHRS, CDR2 YFSETQ. This CDR3 has 14 residues. The trim removed 4 bases at V and 5 bases at J, leaving 3 bases unmatched. The chain's CDR3 is CASSQGLAVDTQYF. In DNA, the CDR3 is TGCGCCAGCAGCCAGGGACTAGCGGTAGATACGCAGTATTTT.

J is TRBJ2-2 and V is TRBV12-3 or TRBV12-4; D gene unclear. The CDR3 is 13 amino acids. With 3 bases removed from V and 3 bases from J, the gap between germline ends came to 5 bases. Here the CDR3 reads CASSFGYTGELFF. CDR3 DNA sequence: TGTGCCAGCAGTTTCGGGTACACCGGGGAGCTGTTTTTT.

The chain carries TRBV10-3 and TRBJ2-2; TRBD2 is a possible D gene (5 bases). The CDR3 is 14 amino acids. Germline V gene data show CDR1 as ENHRY and CDR2 as SYGVKD. Trimming cost V 7 bases and J 2 bases, with 11 bases left between them. This chain's CDR3 is CAITNRGNTGELFF. CDR3 DNA sequence: TGTGCCATCACCAACCGGGGTAACACCGGGGAGCTGTTTTTT.